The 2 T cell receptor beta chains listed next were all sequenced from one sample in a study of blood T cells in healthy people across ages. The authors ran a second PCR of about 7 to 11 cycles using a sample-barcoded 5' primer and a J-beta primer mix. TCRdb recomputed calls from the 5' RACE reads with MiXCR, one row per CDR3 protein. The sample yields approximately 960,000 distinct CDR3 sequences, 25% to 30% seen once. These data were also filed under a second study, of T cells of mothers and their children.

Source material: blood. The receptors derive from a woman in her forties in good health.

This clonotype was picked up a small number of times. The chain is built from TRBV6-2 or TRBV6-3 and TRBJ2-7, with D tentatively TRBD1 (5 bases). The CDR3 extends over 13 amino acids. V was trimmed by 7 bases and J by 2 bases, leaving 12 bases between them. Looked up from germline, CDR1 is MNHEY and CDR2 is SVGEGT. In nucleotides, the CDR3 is TGTGCCAGCACCCGCAGGGCCGCCTACGAGCAGTACTTC. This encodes CASTRRAAYEQYF.

The CDR3 DNA sequence: TGTGCCAGCAGCGACCCCAGGGTCTTTGAGGAGACCCAGTACTTC. It translates to CASSDPRVFEETQYF. The rearrangement links TRBV7-3 to TRBJ2-5, with a weak D call TRBD1 (5 bases). The germline V gene encodes CDR1 SGHTA and CDR2 FQGTGA. Trimming took off 5 bases at V and 5 bases at J, with 18 bases between the two ends. The CDR3 is 15 amino acids.